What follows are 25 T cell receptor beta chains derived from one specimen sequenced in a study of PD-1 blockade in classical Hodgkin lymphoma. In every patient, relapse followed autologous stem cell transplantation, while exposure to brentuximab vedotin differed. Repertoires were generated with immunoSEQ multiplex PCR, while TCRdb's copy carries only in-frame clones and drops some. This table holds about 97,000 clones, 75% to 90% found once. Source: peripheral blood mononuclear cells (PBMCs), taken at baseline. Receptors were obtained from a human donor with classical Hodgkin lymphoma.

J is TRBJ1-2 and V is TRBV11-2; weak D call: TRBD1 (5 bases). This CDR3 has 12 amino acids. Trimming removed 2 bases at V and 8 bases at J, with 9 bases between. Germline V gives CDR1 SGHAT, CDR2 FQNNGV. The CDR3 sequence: CASSLRGRGYTF. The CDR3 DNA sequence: TGTGCCAGCAGCTTACGGGGGAGAGGCTACACCTTC. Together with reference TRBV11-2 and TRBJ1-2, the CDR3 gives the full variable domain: EAGVAQSPRYKIIEKRQSVAFWCNPISGHATLYWYQQILGQGPKLLIQFQNNGVVDDSQLPKDRFSAERLKGVDSTLKIQPAKLEDSAVYLCASSLRGRGYTFGSGTRLTVV.

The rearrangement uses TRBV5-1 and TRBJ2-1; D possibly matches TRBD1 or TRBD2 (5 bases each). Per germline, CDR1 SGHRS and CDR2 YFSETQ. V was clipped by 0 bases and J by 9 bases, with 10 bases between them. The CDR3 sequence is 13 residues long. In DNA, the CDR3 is TGCGCCAGCAGCTTGGTCGGGGCTACTGAGCAGTTCTTC. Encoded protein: CASSLVGATEQFF.

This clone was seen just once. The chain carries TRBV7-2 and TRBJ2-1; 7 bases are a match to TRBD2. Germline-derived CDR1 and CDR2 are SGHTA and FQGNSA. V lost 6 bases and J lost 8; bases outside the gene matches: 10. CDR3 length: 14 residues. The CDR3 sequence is CASRPLLALDEQFF. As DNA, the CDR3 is TGTGCCAGCAGGCCTCTACTAGCGCTCGATGAGCAGTTCTTC. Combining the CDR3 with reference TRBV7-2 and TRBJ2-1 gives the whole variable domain GAGVSQSPSNKVTEKGKDVELRCDPISGHTALYWYRQSLGQGLEFLIYFQGNSAPDKSGLPSDRFSAERTGGSVSTLTIQRTQQEDSAVYLCASRPLLALDEQFFGPGTRLTVL.

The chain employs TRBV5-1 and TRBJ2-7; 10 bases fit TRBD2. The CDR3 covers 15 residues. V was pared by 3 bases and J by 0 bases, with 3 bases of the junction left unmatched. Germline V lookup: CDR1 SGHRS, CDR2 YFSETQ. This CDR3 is CASSSPSGSSYEQYF. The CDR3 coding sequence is TGCGCCAGCAGCTCCCCTAGCGGGAGCTCCTACGAGCAGTACTTC.

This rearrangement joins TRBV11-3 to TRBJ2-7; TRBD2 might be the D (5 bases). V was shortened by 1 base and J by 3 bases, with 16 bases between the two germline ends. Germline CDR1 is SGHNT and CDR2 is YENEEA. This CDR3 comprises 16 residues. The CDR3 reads CASSLGPDVGVYEQYF. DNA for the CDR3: TGTGCCAGCAGCTTAGGCCCCGACGTCGGGGTCTACGAGCAGTACTTC. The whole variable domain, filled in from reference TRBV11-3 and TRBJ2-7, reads EAGVVQSPRYKIIEKKQPVAFWCNPISGHNTLYWYLQNLGQGPELLIRYENEEAVDDSQLPKDRFSAERLKGVDSTLKIQPAELGDSAVYLCASSLGPDVGVYEQYFGPGTRLTVT.

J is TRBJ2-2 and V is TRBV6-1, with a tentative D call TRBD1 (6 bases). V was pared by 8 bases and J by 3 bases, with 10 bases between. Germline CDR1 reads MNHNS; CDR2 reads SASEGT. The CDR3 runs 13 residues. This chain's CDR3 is CASGGRYTGELFF. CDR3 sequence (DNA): TGTGCCAGCGGGGGCCGTTACACCGGGGAGCTGTTTTTT.

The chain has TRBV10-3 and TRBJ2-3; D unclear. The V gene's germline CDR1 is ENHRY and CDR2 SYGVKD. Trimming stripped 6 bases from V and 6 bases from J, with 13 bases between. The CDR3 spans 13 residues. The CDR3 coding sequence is TGTGCCATCAGGGAAGCCTCCGCTGATACGCAGTATTTT. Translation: CAIREASADTQYF.

CDR3 loop: CASRWDRGPYNEQFF. CDR3 nucleotides: TGTGCCAGCAGATGGGACAGGGGGCCCTACAATGAGCAGTTCTTC. The chain uses TRBV28 and TRBJ2-1; TRBD1 matches at 12 bases. The V and J ends lost 6 bases and 2 bases, in that order; junction bases with no gene match: 2. The CDR3 is 15 amino acids. Germline V CDR1 and CDR2: MDHEN, SYDVKM.

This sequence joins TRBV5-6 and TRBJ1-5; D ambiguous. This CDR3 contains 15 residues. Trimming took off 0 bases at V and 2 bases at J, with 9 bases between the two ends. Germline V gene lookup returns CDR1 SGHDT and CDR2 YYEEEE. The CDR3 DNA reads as TGTGCCAGCAGCTTGGGACCCGGCGGCAATCAGCCCCAGCATTTT. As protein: CASSLGPGGNQPQHF.

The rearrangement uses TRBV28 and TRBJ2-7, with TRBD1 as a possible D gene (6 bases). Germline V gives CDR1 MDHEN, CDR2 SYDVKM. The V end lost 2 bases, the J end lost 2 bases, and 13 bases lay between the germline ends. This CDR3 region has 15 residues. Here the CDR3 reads CASSLLDRIPYEQYF. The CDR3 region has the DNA TGTGCCAGCAGTTTACTCGACAGGATACCCTACGAGCAGTACTTC.

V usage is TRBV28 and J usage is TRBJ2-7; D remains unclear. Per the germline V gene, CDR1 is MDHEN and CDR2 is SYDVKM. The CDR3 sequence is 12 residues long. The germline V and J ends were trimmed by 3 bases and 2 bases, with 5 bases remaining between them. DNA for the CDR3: TGTGCCAGCAGTTTTCCAACCTACGAGCAGTACTTC. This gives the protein CASSFPTYEQYF.

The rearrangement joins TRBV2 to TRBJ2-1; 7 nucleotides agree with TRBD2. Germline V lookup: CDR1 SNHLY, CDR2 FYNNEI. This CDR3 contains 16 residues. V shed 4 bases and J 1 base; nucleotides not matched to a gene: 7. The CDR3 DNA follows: TGTGCCAGCAGTGGGAGAGCTAGCGGATCCTACAATGAGCAGTTCTTC. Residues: CASSGRASGSYNEQFF. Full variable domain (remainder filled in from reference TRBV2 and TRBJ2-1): EPEVTQTPSHQVTQMGQEVILRCVPISNHLYFYWYRQILGQKVEFLVSFYNNEISEKSEIFDDQFSVERPDGSNFTLKIRSTKLEDSAMYFCASSGRASGSYNEQFFGPGTRLTVL.

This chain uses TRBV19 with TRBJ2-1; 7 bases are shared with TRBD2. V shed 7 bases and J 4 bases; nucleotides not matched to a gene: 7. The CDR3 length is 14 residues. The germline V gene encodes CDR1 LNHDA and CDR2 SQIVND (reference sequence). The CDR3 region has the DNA TGTGCCAGTAAGGGCGGGAGTACTTACAATGAGCAGTTCTTC. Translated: CASKGGSTYNEQFF.

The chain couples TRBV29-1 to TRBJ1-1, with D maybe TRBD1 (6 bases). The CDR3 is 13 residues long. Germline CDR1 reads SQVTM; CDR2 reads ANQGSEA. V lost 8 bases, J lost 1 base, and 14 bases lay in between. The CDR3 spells CSCSQTGNTEAFF. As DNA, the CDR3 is TGCAGCTGCTCCCAGACAGGGAACACTGAAGCTTTCTTT.

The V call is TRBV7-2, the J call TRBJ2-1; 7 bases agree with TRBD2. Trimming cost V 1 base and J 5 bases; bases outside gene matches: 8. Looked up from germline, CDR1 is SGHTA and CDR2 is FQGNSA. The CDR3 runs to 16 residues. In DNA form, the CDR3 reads TGTGCCAGCAGCTTAGGGCTTGGGGCGGGGGACAATGAGCAGTTCTTC. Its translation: CASSLGLGAGDNEQFF.

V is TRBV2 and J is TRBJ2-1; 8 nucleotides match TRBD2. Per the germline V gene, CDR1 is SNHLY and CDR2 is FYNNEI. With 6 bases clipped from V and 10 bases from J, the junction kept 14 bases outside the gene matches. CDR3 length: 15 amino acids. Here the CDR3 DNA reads TGTGCCAGCAGCGCGACTAGCGTCTACCTCGGGGAGCAGTTCTTC. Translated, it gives CASSATSVYLGEQFF. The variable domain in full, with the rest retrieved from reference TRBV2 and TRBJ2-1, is EPEVTQTPSHQVTQMGQEVILRCVPISNHLYFYWYRQILGQKVEFLVSFYNNEISEKSEIFDDQFSVERPDGSNFTLKIRSTKLEDSAMYFCASSATSVYLGEQFFGPGTRLTVL.

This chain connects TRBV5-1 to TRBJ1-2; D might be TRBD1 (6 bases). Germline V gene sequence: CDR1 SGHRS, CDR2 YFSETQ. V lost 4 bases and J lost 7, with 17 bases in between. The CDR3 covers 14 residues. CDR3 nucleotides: TGCGCCAGCAGCCCTTCACAGGGAGAGGGTGGCTACACCTTC. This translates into CASSPSQGEGGYTF. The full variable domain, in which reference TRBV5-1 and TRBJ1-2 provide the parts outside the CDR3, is KAGVTQTPRYLIKTRGQQVTLSCSPISGHRSVSWYQQTPGQGLQFLFEYFSETQRNKGNFPGRFSGRQFSNSRSEMNVSTLELGDSALYLCASSPSQGEGGYTFGSGTRLTVV.

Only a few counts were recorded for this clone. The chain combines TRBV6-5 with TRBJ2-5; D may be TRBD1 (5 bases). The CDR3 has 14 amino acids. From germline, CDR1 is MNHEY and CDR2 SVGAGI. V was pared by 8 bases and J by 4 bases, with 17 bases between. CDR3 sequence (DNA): TGTGCCAGCGCCCTAGGGGAAGCGCGAGAGACCCAGTACTTC. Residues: CASALGEARETQYF.

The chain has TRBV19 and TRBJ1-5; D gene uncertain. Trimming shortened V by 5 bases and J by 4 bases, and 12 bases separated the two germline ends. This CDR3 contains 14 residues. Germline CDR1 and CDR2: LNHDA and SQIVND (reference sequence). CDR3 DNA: TGTGCCAGTAGTGGGCCTGGAGGGAATCAGCCCCAGCATTTT. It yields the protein CASSGPGGNQPQHF.

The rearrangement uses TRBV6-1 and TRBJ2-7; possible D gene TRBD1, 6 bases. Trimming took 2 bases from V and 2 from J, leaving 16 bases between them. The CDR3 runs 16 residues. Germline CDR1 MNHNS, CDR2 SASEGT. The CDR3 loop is CASSETFTGKPYEQYF. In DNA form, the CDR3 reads TGTGCCAGCAGTGAAACCTTTACAGGGAAACCCTACGAGCAGTACTTC.

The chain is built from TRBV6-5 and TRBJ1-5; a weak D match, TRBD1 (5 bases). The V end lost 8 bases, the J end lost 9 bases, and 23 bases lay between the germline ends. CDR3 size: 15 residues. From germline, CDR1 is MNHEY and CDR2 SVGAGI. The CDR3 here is CASRRVEQGPRPQHF. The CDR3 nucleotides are TGTGCCAGCCGTAGAGTAGAGCAGGGCCCTCGGCCCCAGCATTTT.

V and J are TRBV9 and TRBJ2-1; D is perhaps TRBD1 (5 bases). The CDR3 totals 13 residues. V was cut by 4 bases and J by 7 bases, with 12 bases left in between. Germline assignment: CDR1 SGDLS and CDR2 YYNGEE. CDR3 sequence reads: CASSPDTINEQFF. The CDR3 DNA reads TGTGCCAGCAGCCCGGACACAATAAATGAGCAGTTCTTC. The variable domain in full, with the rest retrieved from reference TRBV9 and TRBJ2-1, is DSGVTQTPKHLITATGQRVTLRCSPRSGDLSVYWYQQSLDQGLQFLIQYYNGEERAKGNILERFSAQQFPDLHSELNLSSLELGDSALYFCASSPDTINEQFFGPGTRLTVL.

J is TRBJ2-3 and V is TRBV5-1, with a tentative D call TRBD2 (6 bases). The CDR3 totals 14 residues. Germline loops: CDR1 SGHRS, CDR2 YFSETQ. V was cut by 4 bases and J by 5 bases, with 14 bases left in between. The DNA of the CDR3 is TGCGCCAGCAGCGGCCGGGACTTTCAAGATACGCAGTATTTT. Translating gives CASSGRDFQDTQYF. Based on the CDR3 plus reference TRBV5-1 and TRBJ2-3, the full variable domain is KAGVTQTPRYLIKTRGQQVTLSCSPISGHRSVSWYQQTPGQGLQFLFEYFSETQRNKGNFPGRFSGRQFSNSRSEMNVSTLELGDSALYLCASSGRDFQDTQYFGPGTRLTVL.

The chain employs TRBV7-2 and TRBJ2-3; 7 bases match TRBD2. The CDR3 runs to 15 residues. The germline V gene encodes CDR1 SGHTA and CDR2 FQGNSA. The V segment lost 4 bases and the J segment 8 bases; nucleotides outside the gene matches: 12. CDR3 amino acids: CASSSQAGLGGTQYF. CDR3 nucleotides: TGTGCCAGCAGCTCCCAAGCCGGACTAGGCGGTACGCAGTATTTT. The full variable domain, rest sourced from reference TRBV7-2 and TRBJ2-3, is GAGVSQSPSNKVTEKGKDVELRCDPISGHTALYWYRQSLGQGLEFLIYFQGNSAPDKSGLPSDRFSAERTGGSVSTLTIQRTQQEDSAVYLCASSSQAGLGGTQYFGPGTRLTVL.

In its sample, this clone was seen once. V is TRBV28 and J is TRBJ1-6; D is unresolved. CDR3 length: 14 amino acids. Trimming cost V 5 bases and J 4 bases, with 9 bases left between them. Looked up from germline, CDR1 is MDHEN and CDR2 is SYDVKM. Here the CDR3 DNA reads TGTGCCAGCAGTAGAGAGACTTATAATTCACCCCTCCACTTT. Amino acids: CASSRETYNSPLHF. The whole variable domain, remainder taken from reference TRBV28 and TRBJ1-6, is DVKVTQSSRYLVKRTGEKVFLECVQDMDHENMFWYRQDPGLGLRLIYFSYDVKMKEKGDIPEGYSVSREKKERFSLILESASTNQTSMYLCASSRETYNSPLHFGNGTRLTVT.